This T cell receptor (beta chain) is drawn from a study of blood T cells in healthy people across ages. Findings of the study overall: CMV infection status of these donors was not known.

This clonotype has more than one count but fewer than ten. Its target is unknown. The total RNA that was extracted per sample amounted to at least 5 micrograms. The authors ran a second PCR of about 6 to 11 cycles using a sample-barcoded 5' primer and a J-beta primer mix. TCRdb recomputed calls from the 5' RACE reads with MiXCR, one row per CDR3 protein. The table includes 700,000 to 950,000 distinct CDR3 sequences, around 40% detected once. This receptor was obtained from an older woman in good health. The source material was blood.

CDR3 in amino acids: CATEKRTGDSHYGYTF. For the CDR3, the DNA is TGTGCCACTGAAAAAAGGACAGGGGATTCACACTATGGCTACACCTTC. V and J are TRBV24-1 and TRBJ1-2; 9 bases line up with TRBD1. The CDR3 contains 16 residues. From germline, CDR1 is KGHDR and CDR2 SFDVKD. J was trimmed by 3 bases and V by 10 bases; bases with no gene match: 14.